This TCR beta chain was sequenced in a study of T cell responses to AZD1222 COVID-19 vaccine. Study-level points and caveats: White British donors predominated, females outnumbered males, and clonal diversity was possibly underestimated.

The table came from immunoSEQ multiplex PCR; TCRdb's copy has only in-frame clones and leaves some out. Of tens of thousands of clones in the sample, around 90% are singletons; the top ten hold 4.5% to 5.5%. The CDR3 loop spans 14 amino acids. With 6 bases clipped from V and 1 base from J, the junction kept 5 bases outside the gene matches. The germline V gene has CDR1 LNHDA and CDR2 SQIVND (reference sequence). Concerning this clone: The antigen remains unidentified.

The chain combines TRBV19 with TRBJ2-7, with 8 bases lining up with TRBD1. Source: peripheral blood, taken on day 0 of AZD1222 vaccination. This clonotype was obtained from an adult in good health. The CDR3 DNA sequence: TGTGCCAGTAGAGGGACAGGTCTATCCTACGAGCAGTACTTC. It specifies CASRGTGLSYEQYF.